This T cell receptor beta chain stems from a study of identical twins. Germline loops: CDR1 SGHTA, CDR2 FQGNSA. Trimming removed 2 bases at V and 8 bases at J, with 9 bases between. The CDR3 extends over 12 amino acids. Using its own MiXCR run on the 5' RACE reads, TCRdb lists one record per CDR3 protein. The sample consists of 350,000 to 450,000 distinct CDR3 sequences, approximately 17% of them appearing once. The TCR was taken from a man aged 50-59 years in good health. The rearrangement uses TRBV7-2 and TRBJ1-2; no reliable D call. Sample: naive T cells sorted from blood. The CDR3 DNA reads as TGTGCCAGCAGCTTATTAGGGCGGGGCTACACCTTC. Protein: CASSLLGRGYTF.